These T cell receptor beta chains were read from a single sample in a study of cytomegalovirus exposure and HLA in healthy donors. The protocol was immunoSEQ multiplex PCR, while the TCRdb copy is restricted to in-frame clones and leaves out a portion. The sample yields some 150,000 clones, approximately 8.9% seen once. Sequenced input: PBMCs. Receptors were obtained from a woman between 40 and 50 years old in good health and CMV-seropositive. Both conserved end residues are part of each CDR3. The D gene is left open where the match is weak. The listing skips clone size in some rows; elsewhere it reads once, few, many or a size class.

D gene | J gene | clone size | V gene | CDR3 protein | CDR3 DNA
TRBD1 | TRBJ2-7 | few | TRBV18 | CASSLYRDRQYEQYF | TGTGCCAGCTCACTATACCGGGACAGGCAATACGAGCAGTACTTC
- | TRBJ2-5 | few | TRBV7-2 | CASSLAGLRQETQYF | TGTGCCAGCAGCTTAGCGGGGCTAAGACAAGAGACCCAGTACTTC
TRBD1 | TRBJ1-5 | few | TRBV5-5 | CASSRTGGVYQPQHF | TGTGCCAGCAGCCGTACAGGGGGCGTCTATCAGCCCCAGCATTTT
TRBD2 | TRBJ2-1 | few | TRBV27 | CASSLGLAGGPFHEQFF | TGTGCCAGCAGTCTCGGACTAGCGGGGGGGCCATTTCATGAGCAGTTCTTC
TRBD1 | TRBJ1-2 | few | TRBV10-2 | CASSELGTGISGYTF | TGCGCCAGCAGTGAGTTGGGGACAGGGATTAGTGGCTACACCTTC
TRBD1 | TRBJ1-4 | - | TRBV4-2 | CASSQDPLYRDRAKKLFF | TGTGCCAGCAGCCAAGATCCCCTCTACAGGGACAGGGCTAAAAAACTGTTTTTT
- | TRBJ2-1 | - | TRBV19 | CASSADRMGYNEQFF | TGTGCCAGTAGTGCGGACAGAATGGGGTATAATGAGCAGTTCTTC
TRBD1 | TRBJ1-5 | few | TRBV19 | CASSQTGASNQPQHF | TGTGCCAGTAGTCAGACAGGGGCTAGCAATCAGCCCCAGCATTTT
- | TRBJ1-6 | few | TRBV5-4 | CASSSGLGGYNSPLHF | TGTGCCAGCAGCTCCGGGCTGGGGGGTTATAATTCACCCCTCCACTTT
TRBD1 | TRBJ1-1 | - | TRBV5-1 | CASSWGQSHEAFF | TGCGCCAGCAGCTGGGGACAGTCTCATGAAGCTTTCTTT
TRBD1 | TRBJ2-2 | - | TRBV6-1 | CASSGSRDRELGELFF | TGTGCCAGCAGTGGCTCCCGGGACAGGGAACTCGGGGAGCTGTTTTTT
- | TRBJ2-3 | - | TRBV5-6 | CASSLWATDTQYF | TGTGCCAGCAGCTTATGGGCTACAGATACGCAGTATTTT
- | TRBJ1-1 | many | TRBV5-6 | CASSFYLAGQGRTEAFF | TGTGCCAGCAGCTTTTATCTTGCCGGCCAGGGAAGGACTGAAGCTTTCTTT
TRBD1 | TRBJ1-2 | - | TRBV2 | CASSPRGRLGYGYTF | TGTGCCAGCAGTCCCAGGGGGCGCTTGGGTTATGGCTACACCTTC
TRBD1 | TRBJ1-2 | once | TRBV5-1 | CASSSESGTAGGYTF | TGCGCCAGCAGCTCCGAATCAGGGACAGCTGGCGGCTACACCTTC
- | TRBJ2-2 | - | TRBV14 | CASSRLRTGELFF | TGTGCCAGCAGCCGCCTTAGAACCGGGGAGCTGTTTTTT
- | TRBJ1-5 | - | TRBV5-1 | CASSLGIIRTGGNQPQHF | TGCGCCAGCAGCTTGGGTATAATACGGACCGGGGGCAATCAGCCCCAGCATTTT
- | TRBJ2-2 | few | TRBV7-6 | CASSPLLDTGELFF | TGTGCCAGCAGCCCCCTATTGGACACCGGGGAGCTGTTTTTT
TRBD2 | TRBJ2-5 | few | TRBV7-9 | CASSLAGRGRRGENQYF | TGTGCCAGCAGCTTAGCGGGTAGGGGCCGACGGGGGGAGAACCAGTACTTC
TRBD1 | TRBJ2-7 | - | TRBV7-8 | CASSLVGTVLNYEQYF | TGTGCCAGCAGCTTAGTTGGGACAGTGCTGAATTACGAGCAGTACTTC
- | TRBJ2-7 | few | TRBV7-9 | CASSLHPRYEQYF | TGTGCCAGCAGCTTACACCCGCGCTACGAGCAGTACTTC
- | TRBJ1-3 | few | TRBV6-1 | CATREGYSGNTIYF | TGTGCCACCAGGGAGGGTTACTCTGGAAACACCATATATTTT
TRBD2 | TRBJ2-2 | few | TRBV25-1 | CASSEWDSGGTGELFF | TGTGCCAGCAGTGAATGGGATAGCGGGGGAACCGGGGAGCTGTTTTTT
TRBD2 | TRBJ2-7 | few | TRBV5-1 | CASSLAASGGHMHF | TGCGCCAGCAGCTTGGCGGCTAGCGGGGGCCATATGCACTTC
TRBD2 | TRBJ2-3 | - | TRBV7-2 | CASSLASGGGNTQYF | TGTGCCAGCAGCTTAGCTAGCGGGGGGGGGAATACGCAGTATTTT
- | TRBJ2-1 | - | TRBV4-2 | CASSQDASTRVAPNEQFF | TGTGCCAGCAGCCAAGATGCTTCCACTAGGGTTGCCCCCAATGAGCAGTTCTTC
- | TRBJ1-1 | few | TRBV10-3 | CAISVGENTEAFF | TGTGCCATCAGTGTGGGCGAGAACACTGAAGCTTTCTTT
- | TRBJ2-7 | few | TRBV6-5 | CASSFQGSQYF | TGTGCCAGCAGTTTCCAGGGGTCCCAGTACTTC
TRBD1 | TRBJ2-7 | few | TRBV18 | CASSQMGQGTYEQYF | TGTGCCAGCTCACAGATGGGACAGGGGACCTACGAGCAGTACTTC
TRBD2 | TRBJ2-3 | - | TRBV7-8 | CASSPSLAGGPRDTQYF | TGTGCCAGCAGCCCATCACTAGCGGGGGGGCCAAGAGATACGCAGTATTTT
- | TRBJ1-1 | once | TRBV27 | CASSLRSFMNPEAFF | TGTGCCAGCAGTTTAAGGAGTTTCATGAACCCTGAAGCTTTCTTT
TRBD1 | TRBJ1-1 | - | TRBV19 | CASSHRQGVMNTEAFF | TGTGCCAGTAGTCATCGACAGGGGGTTATGAACACTGAAGCTTTCTTT
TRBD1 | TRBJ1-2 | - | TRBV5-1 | CASSPEGTGAFNYGYTF | TGCGCCAGCAGCCCTGAGGGGACAGGCGCTTTTAACTATGGCTACACCTTC
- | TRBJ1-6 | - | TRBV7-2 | CASSRTDAPYNSPLHF | TGTGCCAGCAGCCGGACAGACGCTCCCTATAATTCACCCCTCCACTTT
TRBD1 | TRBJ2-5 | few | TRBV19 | CASSRTGSGETQYF | TGTGCCAGTAGCCGGACAGGGAGTGGGGAGACCCAGTACTTC
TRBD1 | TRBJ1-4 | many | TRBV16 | CASSLPWTGGNEKLFF | TGTGCCAGCAGCCTACCCTGGACAGGGGGTAATGAAAAACTGTTTTTT
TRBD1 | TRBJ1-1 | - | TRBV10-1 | CASSSGTGNGDTEAFF | TGCGCCAGCAGTTCTGGGACAGGGAATGGGGACACTGAAGCTTTCTTT
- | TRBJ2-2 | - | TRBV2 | CASSSDTNTGELFF | TGTGCCAGCAGCTCCGACACGAACACCGGGGAGCTGTTTTTT
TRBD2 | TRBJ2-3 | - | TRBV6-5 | CASSTAGGPDTQYF | TGTGCCAGCAGTACAGCGGGGGGGCCCGATACGCAGTATTTT
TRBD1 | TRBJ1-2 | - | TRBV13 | CASSTRQGAYGYTF | TGTGCCAGCAGCACTCGACAGGGGGCCTATGGCTACACCTTC
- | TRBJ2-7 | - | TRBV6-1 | CATNTGSGEQYF | TGTGCCACCAACACAGGGTCGGGCGAGCAGTACTTC
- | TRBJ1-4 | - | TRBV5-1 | CASGRGRANEKLFF | TGCGCCAGCGGTCGGGGGAGAGCTAATGAAAAACTGTTTTTT
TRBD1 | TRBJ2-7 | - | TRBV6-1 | CASSEETGQGSYEQYF | TGTGCCAGCAGTGAGGAAACGGGACAGGGCTCCTACGAGCAGTACTTC
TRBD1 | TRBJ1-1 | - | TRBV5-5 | CASTPQGAWTEAFF | TGTGCCAGCACCCCACAGGGGGCCTGGACTGAAGCTTTCTTT
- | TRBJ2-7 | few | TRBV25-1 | CASSPPGVGEQYF | TGTGCCAGCAGTCCCCCAGGGGTGGGCGAGCAGTACTTC
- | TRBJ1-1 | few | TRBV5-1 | CASSGGPGEKAFF | TGCGCCAGCAGCGGCGGGCCGGGGGAAAAAGCTTTCTTT
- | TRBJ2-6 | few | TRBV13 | CASSPLRSGANVLTF | TGTGCCAGCAGCCCACTTCGCTCTGGGGCCAACGTCCTGACTTTC
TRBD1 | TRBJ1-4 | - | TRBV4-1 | CASSLDRANEKLFF | TGCGCCAGCAGCCTAGACAGGGCTAATGAAAAACTGTTTTTT
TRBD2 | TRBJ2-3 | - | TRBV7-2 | CASSRSGVTDTQYF | TGTGCCAGCAGCCGTAGCGGGGTAACAGATACGCAGTATTTT
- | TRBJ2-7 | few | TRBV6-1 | CASSAIRDEQYF | TGTGCCAGCAGTGCGATTAGAGACGAGCAGTACTTC
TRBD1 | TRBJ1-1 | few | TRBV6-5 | CASSSDRGFGAFF | TGTGCCAGCAGTTCGGACAGGGGTTTTGGAGCTTTCTTT
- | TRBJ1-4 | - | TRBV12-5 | CASGTGYKGEKLFF | TGTGCTAGTGGTACAGGGTATAAGGGTGAAAAACTGTTTTTT